The TCR beta chain under discussion was sequenced for a study of blood T cell repertoires in COVID-19. Background on the study: Italy, Spain and the United States were the sources of the convalescent and acute COVID-19 samples. PBMCs, B-cell-depleted T cells, or T cells were the source of the cDNA or gDNA that made up the material.

CDR3 size: 12 residues. Looked up from germline, CDR1 is MDHEN and CDR2 is SYDVKM. The V end was cut by 6 bases, the J end by 4 bases, with 9 bases between. The protocol was immunoSEQ multiplex PCR, while the TCRdb copy is restricted to in-frame clones and leaves out a portion. The table lists roughly 120,000 clones, about 74% of them singletons. The sample taken for sequencing was peripheral blood. The chain employs TRBV28 and TRBJ1-1; tentative D call: TRBD1 (6 bases). The receptor's source is a man of 80 years or more with COVID-19, enrolled during active disease. The CDR3 DNA reads TGTGCCAGCAGCACAGGGAGCACTGAAGCTTTCTTT. Its protein is CASSTGSTEAFF.